This is a list of T cell receptor beta chains from one sample in a study of shared clonotypes between healthy human individuals. The table came from immunoSEQ multiplex PCR; TCRdb's copy has only in-frame clones and leaves some out. The table records nearly 2 million clones, approximately 94% of them present only once. The sequenced sample consisted of naive CD8+ T cells sorted from blood. The source is a man aged 18 to 30 in good health. Each CDR3 is given with its conserved first and last residue. D genes are given only for firm matches. A row's size may be missing; if present it is once, few, many or a size class.

D gene | J gene | clone size | V gene | CDR3 DNA | CDR3 protein
. | TRBJ1-5 | once | TRBV4-1 | TGCGCCAGCAGCCCTACCGGGAGCAATCAGCCCCAGCATTTT | CASSPTGSNQPQHF
TRBD2 | TRBJ2-1 | . | TRBV30 | TGTGCCTGGAGTGTATCGGTAGCGGGAGGTAATGAGCAGTTCTTC | CAWSVSVAGGNEQFF
. | TRBJ2-7 | . | TRBV4-1 | TGCGCCAGCAGCCAAGATCCCCAGGGAGCCTACGAGCAGTACTTC | CASSQDPQGAYEQYF
. | TRBJ2-2 | . | TRBV9 | TGTGCCAGCAGCAAGTGGACCGGGGAGCTGTTTTTT | CASSKWTGELFF
TRBD1 | TRBJ1-5 | . | TRBV5-8 | TGTGCCAGCAGCGCGAGACAGGGGGCAGCAGGTCAGCCCCAGCATTTT | CASSARQGAAGQPQHF
. | TRBJ2-1 | . | TRBV19 | TGTGCCAGTAGTGTGACCTCTACCTACAATGAGCAGTTCTTC | CASSVTSTYNEQFF
. | TRBJ2-2 | . | TRBV6-5 | TGTGCCAGCAGTTACTTCGCAGGGATTACCGGGGAGCTGTTTTTT | CASSYFAGITGELFF
TRBD1 | TRBJ2-7 | . | TRBV7-6 | TGTGCCAGCAGCTCCGGGACAGGAGCCTACGAGCAGTACTTC | CASSSGTGAYEQYF
. | TRBJ1-2 | few | TRBV27 | TGTGCCAGCAGTTTATCCCGGGACTTCCTGGGCTACACCTTC | CASSLSRDFLGYTF
TRBD2 | TRBJ2-5 | . | TRBV30 | TGTGCCTGGGGGTTAGGACTAGCGGCTCACCAAGAGACCCAGTACTTC | CAWGLGLAAHQETQYF
TRBD2 | TRBJ2-1 | . | TRBV6-5 | TGTGCCAGCAGTTACTCTGGGGGGGGCTACAATGAGCAGTTCTTC | CASSYSGGGYNEQFF
. | TRBJ2-7 | . | TRBV6-1 | TGTGCCAGCAGTGAAGACTCTTTCTACGAGCAGTACTTC | CASSEDSFYEQYF
. | TRBJ2-7 | . | TRBV5-4 | TGTGCCAGCAGCAAAATAACCGGATACGAGCAGTACTTC | CASSKITGYEQYF
. | TRBJ1-4 | . | TRBV7-9 | TGTGCCAGCAGCTTTAGCCACGATAATGAAAAACTGTTTTTT | CASSFSHDNEKLFF
. | TRBJ1-1 | . | TRBV4-3 | TGCGCCAGCAGCCAAGAACCCCCAGGGTTGAACACTGAAGCTTTCTTT | CASSQEPPGLNTEAFF
. | TRBJ1-4 | . | TRBV7-9 | TGTGCCAGCAGCTTATCCGGCCAGCACCTAGAAAAACTGTTTTTT | CASSLSGQHLEKLFF
. | TRBJ2-1 | . | TRBV30 | TGTGCCTGGAGTGAGGTAGAAGGTACTGAGCAGTTCTTC | CAWSEVEGTEQFF
. | TRBJ1-2 | . | TRBV27 | TGTGCCAGCAGTCCGTGGACAGATAACTATGGCTACACCTTC | CASSPWTDNYGYTF
. | TRBJ2-3 | . | TRBV5-4 | TGTGCCAGCAGCTTGGAGGATAGCACAGATACGCAGTATTTT | CASSLEDSTDTQYF
. | TRBJ2-1 | . | TRBV6-1 | TGTGCCAGCATTCTAATCCGGGGGTCTAATGAGCAGTTCTTC | CASILIRGSNEQFF
TRBD2 | TRBJ2-7 | . | TRBV27 | TGTGCCAGCAGTTTCCTTGGGACTAGCGGGAGTACCTACGAGCAGTACTTC | CASSFLGTSGSTYEQYF
. | TRBJ2-2 | . | TRBV29-1 | TGCAGCGTTATGGGGCCGAAGGACACCGGGGAGCTGTTTTTT | CSVMGPKDTGELFF
. | TRBJ2-6 | . | TRBV9 | TGTGCCAGCAGCTTGGGGGTCAGCTCTGGGGCCAACGTCCTGACTTTC | CASSLGVSSGANVLTF
. | TRBJ1-5 | . | TRBV5-6 | TGTGCCAGCAGCTTGGGCGTCCCCCCGGTCGAACCCCAGCATTTT | CASSLGVPPVEPQHF
TRBD2 | TRBJ2-7 | . | TRBV7-9 | TGTGCCAGCAGCCCTGGGACTAGCGGACCGGCGGGGGAGCAGTACTTC | CASSPGTSGPAGEQYF
. | TRBJ2-3 | . | TRBV6-6 | TGTGCCAGCAGTTACCTGGTAGTCAGGGAAGTAGATACGCAGTATTTT | CASSYLVVREVDTQYF
. | TRBJ2-7 | . | TRBV11-2 | TGTGCCAGCAGCGCCTCCCAGGGATTCTCCTACGAGCAGTACTTC | CASSASQGFSYEQYF
. | TRBJ2-3 | . | TRBV5-1 | TGCGCCAGCAGCCAGGGAACTAGCACAGATACGCAGTATTTT | CASSQGTSTDTQYF
TRBD1 | TRBJ2-3 | . | TRBV13 | TGTGCCAGCAGCCTGGACAGGGGAGTAGGAGATACGCAGTATTTT | CASSLDRGVGDTQYF
. | TRBJ1-6 | few | TRBV6-4 | TGCGGCGGCGGATCCCTCGAGGATTCACCCCTCCACTTT | CGGGSLEDSPLHF
. | TRBJ1-1 | . | TRBV9 | TGTGCCAGCAGCGCTCCGACAGGTCACACTGAAGCTTTCTTT | CASSAPTGHTEAFF
. | TRBJ1-6 | . | TRBV25-1 | TGTGCCAGCAGTGAATGGGAGGATTCACCCCTCCACTTT | CASSEWEDSPLHF
. | TRBJ1-1 | . | TRBV7-6 | TGTGCCAGCAGCAGAGGACCGATCAACACTGAAGCTTTCTTT | CASSRGPINTEAFF
. | TRBJ2-2 | . | TRBV30 | TGTGCCTGGAGTACAGGGTCAGGCACCGGGGAGCTGTTTTTT | CAWSTGSGTGELFF
. | TRBJ2-2 | once | TRBV4-1 | TGCGCCAGCAGCCAAGATTTAGGAGAGACCGAGAACACCGGGGAGCTGTTTTTT | CASSQDLGETENTGELFF
. | TRBJ2-7 | . | TRBV27 | TGTGCCAGCAGTTCGGGGAGCCTCTACGAGCAGTACTTC | CASSSGSLYEQYF
. | TRBJ2-7 | . | TRBV19 | TGTGCCAGTAGACCGGGCGGGGCATTGGGCGAGCAGTACTTC | CASRPGGALGEQYF
TRBD1 | TRBJ2-5 | . | TRBV11-2 | TGTGCCAGCAGCTTAGTGACAGGGGACTCGCGGACCCAGTACTTC | CASSLVTGDSRTQYF
TRBD1 | TRBJ2-7 | once | TRBV25-1 | TGTGCCAGCAGTGAATACGCAGGGACAGTAAGCTCCTACGAGCAGTACTTC | CASSEYAGTVSSYEQYF
TRBD2 | TRBJ2-1 | . | TRBV7-6 | TGTGCCAGCAGAGTTAGCGGGAGCTCCTACAATGAGCAGTTCTTC | CASRVSGSSYNEQFF
TRBD1 | TRBJ2-5 | . | TRBV7-3 | TGTGCCAGCAGCTTAATAGGGGGCGCGGAAGAGACCCAGTACTTC | CASSLIGGAEETQYF
. | TRBJ1-1 | . | TRBV5-4 | TGTGCCAGCAGCTTGTCAAGACGGCAGGGAAACACTGAAGCTTTCTTT | CASSLSRRQGNTEAFF
. | TRBJ1-2 | . | TRBV19 | TGTGCCAGTAGTATAGAGGACGGACGGTTGAGGGGTGGAGGCTACACCTTC | CASSIEDGRLRGGGYTF
. | TRBJ1-6 | few | TRBV2 | TGTGCCAGCAGTGAAGCCAGCTATAATTCACCCCTCCACTTT | CASSEASYNSPLHF
. | TRBJ2-5 | . | TRBV28 | TGTGCCAGCAGTTTGGAGCGGCTACAGAAAGAGACCCAGTACTTC | CASSLERLQKETQYF
TRBD2 | TRBJ2-7 | . | TRBV5-6 | TGTGCCAGCAGCTGGGGACTAGCAATGAACGAGCAGTACTTC | CASSWGLAMNEQYF
. | TRBJ2-3 | . | TRBV5-1 | TGCGCCAGCCAGGAGGGCCCAGATACGCAGTATTTT | CASQEGPDTQYF
. | TRBJ2-1 | . | TRBV30 | TGTGCCTGGAGTGTTGGTGCGGGTAGCGGTGAGCAGTTCTTC | CAWSVGAGSGEQFF
. | TRBJ2-1 | . | TRBV29-1 | TGCAGCGTTGGACAGCTCAATGAGCAGTTCTTC | CSVGQLNEQFF
TRBD2 | TRBJ2-1 | . | TRBV4-2 | TGTGCCAGCAGCCAAGAACTAGCGGGGGGTTATGAGCAGTTCTTC | CASSQELAGGYEQFF
TRBD2 | TRBJ2-3 | . | TRBV9 | TGTGCCAGCAGCACCCGACTAGCGGGCACGGATACGCAGTATTTT | CASSTRLAGTDTQYF